This paragraph covers one TCR beta chain sequence. CDR1 is MDHEN and CDR2 is SYDVKM in the germline V gene. The CDR3 covers 11 residues. V dropped 7 bases and J dropped 4 bases, with 8 bases sitting between them. Following autologous stem cell transplantation, relapse occurred in every patient, and exposure to brentuximab vedotin varied. This sample was taken from a study of PD-1 blockade in classical Hodgkin lymphoma. The repertoire was sequenced with immunoSEQ multiplex PCR; TCRdb's copy has only in-frame clones and lacks some. The sample contains about 93,000 clones, over 90% of which appear only once.

The chain combines TRBV28 with TRBJ2-7, with D unresolved. The origin of this receptor is a human donor with classical Hodgkin lymphoma. This specimen was peripheral blood mononuclear cells (PBMCs), taken before the second cycle of nivolumab. The CDR3 region is CASKTLYEQYF. The CDR3 nucleotides read TGTGCCAGCAAAACCCTTTACGAGCAGTACTTC.